This T cell receptor beta chain was sequenced during a study of shared clonotypes between healthy human individuals. This table comes from immunoSEQ multiplex PCR, and its TCRdb copy is limited to in-frame clones, with some not included. Of about 480,000 clones listed, approximately 85% are singletons. From germline, CDR1 is MRHNA and CDR2 SNTAGT. The CDR3 has 13 residues. Between the trimmed V and J ends, which lost 3 bases and 12 bases, there was a span of 15 bases. V usage is TRBV6-4 and J usage is TRBJ2-1, with D maybe TRBD2 (6 bases). The source material was PBMCs. The receptor's source is a woman aged 40 to 55 in good health. Some clones in this sample may be carry-over from other donors' samples. The CDR3 spells CASSEIAGSRQFF. As DNA, the CDR3 is TGTGCCAGCAGTGAAATTGCCGGGAGCAGGCAGTTCTTC.